Detailed here is one TCR beta chain. This sample stems from a study of blood T cell repertoires in COVID-19. Looking at the study overall: Collection of acute and convalescent COVID-19 samples took place in the United States, Italy and Spain. PBMCs, B-cell-depleted T cells, or T cells were the source of the cDNA or gDNA that made up the material.

The CDR3 totals 13 residues. V lost 4 bases to trimming and J lost 7 bases, with 11 bases between them. Germline V gene lookup returns CDR1 SNHLY and CDR2 FYNNEI. Original data processing: Nucleated cell number was recorded as an estimate derived from reference gene primer amplification. Clones were read by immunoSEQ multiplex PCR, and TCRdb kept only the in-frame ones, dropping some. V, J and clone size are taken as reported in that table, and D and trimming were inferred from the DNA itself. The sample carries fewer than 200,000 clones, 70% to 80% recorded once. Researchers sorted participants into cohorts using their self-reported clinical history.

The gene calls are TRBV2 and TRBJ1-5; D gene unclear. The sequencing input was PBMCs or T cells enriched from blood (not recorded which). This clonotype was sampled from a woman aged 70-85 years in a cohort exposed to, infected with or recovered from COVID-19 (not recorded which). This CDR3 is CASSAYAGQPQHF. Written as DNA, the CDR3 is TGTGCCAGCAGTGCGTATGCAGGACAGCCCCAGCATTTT.